This TCR beta chain was found in a study of technical replicates of blood from several donors. This table comes from immunoSEQ multiplex PCR, and its TCRdb copy is limited to in-frame clones, with some not included. This sample has around 100,000 clones, with approximately 96% found just once. This clonotype originated in a human donor in good health. The sequenced sample consisted of T cells isolated from PBMCs.

The DNA of the CDR3 is TGTGCCAGCAGAAAACAGGGGGCTCGGAGCACTGAAGCTTTCTTT. Amino acids: CASRKQGARSTEAFF. The rearrangement uses TRBV6-1 and TRBJ1-1, with TRBD1 matching over 9 bases. V shed 6 bases, J shed 4 bases, and the junction held 9 bases outside the gene matches. The CDR3 consists of 15 residues. Looked up from germline, CDR1 is MNHNS and CDR2 is SASEGT.